These 28 T cell receptor beta chains originate from one sample sequenced in a study of tumor-infiltrating lymphocytes in primary liver carcinoma. Scientists recovered RNA and DNA together from roughly 21-30 mg of unsorted bulk tissue. Reverse transcription of approximately 500 ng total RNA with a constant-region primer produced TCR beta cDNA. Sequencing libraries for TCR beta derived from three nested multiplex PCR rounds that used slightly modified ARM-PCR. Running 9 to 11 cycles apiece, the first two PCR rounds relied on TRBV1-TRBV30 forward primers together with a C-beta reverse primer. MiXCR, applied by TCRdb to the multiplex PCR reads, yields one record per CDR3 protein. The profile covers around 21,000 distinct CDR3 sequences, with over 65% appearing a single time and 35% to 45% taken by the ten largest. Sequencing was performed on liver tumor tissue from sampling region 1. The subset: tumor region T1, superior pole. These receptor sequences come from a man aged 35 to 55 with primary liver carcinoma and hepatitis B virus infection.

As for this clonotype: Just one base apart from a much larger clone, this may be a read error. The chain has TRBV9 and TRBJ2-7; 8 positions agree with TRBD1. CDR1 SGDLS and CDR2 YYNGEE come from the germline V gene. The length of the CDR3 is 14 residues. The CDR3 region has the DNA TGTGACAGCAGCGTAGAACAGGGGGGCTACGAGCAGTACTTC. Translating it yields CDSSVEQGGYEQYF.

This clonotype counts as medium-sized. This chain links TRBV5-4 with TRBJ1-1, with D unresolved. V gave up 2 bases and J gave up 0 bases, with 8 bases separating them. This CDR3 contains 14 residues. Germline loops: CDR1 SGHNT, CDR2 YYREEE (reference sequence). CDR3 in amino acids: CASSLGGMNTEAFF. In nucleotides, the CDR3 is TGTGCCAGCAGCTTAGGCGGCATGAACACTGAAGCTTTCTTT.

As for this clonotype: The junction differs from germline at one of its ends, possibly a read error. The rearrangement uses TRBV10-3 and TRBJ2-3; D may be TRBD1 (5 bases). CDR3 length equals 14 residues. Per germline, CDR1 ENHRY and CDR2 SYGVKD. CDR3 DNA sequence: TGTGCCATCAGATCCGGAACCGGCACAGGTACGCAGTATTTT. Translation: CAIRSGTGTGTQYF.

In regard to this clonotype: The germline gene is not matched at one end of the junction; a read error may be the cause. The chain couples TRBV30 to TRBJ2-7; D tentatively reads TRBD1 or TRBD2 (5 bases each). The germline V gene encodes CDR1 GTSNPN and CDR2 SVGIG (reference sequence). The CDR3 covers 14 residues. The chain's CDR3 is CAWSLYLGPHEQYF. In DNA form, the CDR3 reads TGTGCCTGGAGTCTATATCTGGGACCCCACGAGCAGTATTTC.

In the case of this clonotype: Germline is not matched at one junction end, which may reflect a read error. This chain uses TRBV12-3 or TRBV12-4 with TRBJ1-5; tentative D call: TRBD1 (5 bases). The length of the CDR3 is 15 residues. As DNA, the CDR3 is TGTACCAGCAATTTTGGGCAGGGAAGCAATCAGCCCCAGCATTTT. Residues: CTSNFGQGSNQPQHF.

Details on this clonotype: The conserved final phenylalanine or tryptophan is absent from the CDR3, which likely points to a read error. The V gene is TRBV11-2, the J gene TRBJ2-5; a possible D gene is TRBD2 (5 bases). This CDR3 is built from 16 residues. Per germline, CDR1 SGHAT and CDR2 FQNNGV. CDR3 sequence (DNA): TGTGCCAGTACCCAAACTCCTGGCGGGCGGAAAGAGATCCAGTACCTC. Translating gives CASTQTPGGRKEIQYL.

V usage is TRBV11-2 and J usage is TRBJ2-3, with D perhaps matching TRBD2 (6 bases). Germline lookup yields CDR1 SGHAT and CDR2 FQNNGV. The V end was cut by 8 bases, the J end by 3 bases, with 18 bases between. The CDR3 has 15 residues. CDR3 nucleotides: TGTGCCAGCGCCGCCGGGAGAGTAACTACAGATACGCAGTATTTT. Residues: CASAAGRVTTDTQYF.

This chain links TRBV11-2 with TRBJ2-1; 8 bases line up with TRBD2. Germline-derived CDR1 and CDR2 are SGHAT and FQNNGV. V lost 5 bases, J lost 4 bases, and 4 bases stayed unmatched. The CDR3 covers 14 residues. Here the CDR3 DNA reads TGTGCCAGCAGCCAGACTAGCGTGTACAATGAGCAGTTCTTC. Its translation is CASSQTSVYNEQFF.

J is TRBJ2-7 and V is TRBV11-2, with 8 bases that match TRBD1. Looked up from germline, CDR1 is SGHAT and CDR2 is FQNNGV. The V gene end was trimmed by 0 bases and the J gene end by 7 bases; junction bases not matched to a gene: 2. CDR3 length: 13 amino acids. As DNA, the CDR3 is TGTGCCAGCAGCTTAGATACAGGGGGTGAGCAGTACGTC. This sequence encodes CASSLDTGGEQYV.

In the case of this clonotype: At one of its ends the junction is not consistent with the germline gene, which may arise from a read error. J is TRBJ2-1 and V is TRBV5-1; D is possibly TRBD2 (7 bases). The CDR3 loop spans 15 amino acids. Germline CDR1 SGHRS, CDR2 YFSETQ. CDR3 sequence: CTSSALRGGRDEQFF. CDR3 sequence (DNA): TGCACCAGCAGCGCTTTGAGGGGGGGCCGGGATGAGCAGTTCTTC.

Concerning this clonotype: Mismatch with germline at one junction end may stem from a read error. The chain combines TRBV28 with TRBJ2-1; D perhaps matches TRBD2 (5 bases). The CDR3 sequence is 13 residues long. Germline V gene sequence: CDR1 MDHEN, CDR2 SYDVKM. The CDR3 sequence is CTSSVLEVNEQFF. The CDR3 nucleotides read TGTACCAGCAGCGTCTTGGAGGTCAATGAGCAGTTCTTC.

For this clonotype: A single base separates this from a much larger clone, so it may be a read error. The J gene is TRBJ2-6, the V gene TRBV10-2; a weak D match, TRBD1 (5 bases). CDR3 length: 14 amino acids. Germline values: CDR1 WSHSY, CDR2 SAAADI. The CDR3 here is CASSVVSGADVLTF. CDR3 bases: TGCGCCAGCAGTGTGGTCTCTGGGGCCGACGTCCTGACTTTC.

Worth noting for this clonotype: Germline and junction disagree at one end, which may indicate a read error. The chain employs TRBV11-2 and TRBJ2-3; D not certain. The germline V gene has CDR1 SGHAT and CDR2 FQNNGV. CDR3 length equals 12 residues. The CDR3 DNA reads TGTGCCAACAGCAAATCCGCGGATACGCAGTATTTT. Translating it yields CANSKSADTQYF. The full variable domain, its missing parts supplied by reference TRBV11-2 and TRBJ2-3, is EAGVAQSPRYKIIEKRQSVAFWCNPISGHATLYWYQQILGQGPKLLIQFQNNGVVDDSQLPKDRFSAERLKGVDSTLKIQPAKLEDSAVYLCANSKSADTQYFGPGTRLTVL.

This clonotype occurred a few times. This chain connects TRBV11-1 to TRBJ2-5; D possibly uses TRBD1 or TRBD2 (6 bases each). CDR3 length: 14 amino acids. Germline CDR1 and CDR2: SGHAT and FQDESV (reference sequence). The V end was cut by 3 bases, the J end by 5 bases, with 13 bases between. The CDR3 DNA sequence: TGTGCCAGCAGCTTTAACCGGGGGCAGGAGACCCAGTACTTC. Translation gives CASSFNRGQETQYF.

This clonotype was counted once. At one boundary the junction diverges from the germline segment, which might be a read error. This rearrangement joins TRBV5-1 to TRBJ2-1; D may be TRBD1 (6 bases). Germline CDR1 is SGHRS and CDR2 is YFSETQ. The CDR3 extends over 15 amino acids. The CDR3 DNA sequence: TGCGCTAGCAGCTTGGACAGTACCTCCTACAATGAGCAGTTCTTC. The encoded protein is CASSLDSTSYNEQFF. Complete variable domain (other parts from reference TRBV5-1 and TRBJ2-1): KAGVTQTPRYLIKTRGQQVTLSCSPISGHRSVSWYQQTPGQGLQFLFEYFSETQRNKGNFPGRFSGRQFSNSRSEMNVSTLELGDSALYLCASSLDSTSYNEQFFGPGTRLTVL.

Turning to this clonotype: One junction end does not reproduce the germline sequence, and a read error may be involved. The chain has TRBV14 and TRBJ2-5, with D maybe TRBD2 (6 bases). The CDR3 covers 16 residues. Germline-derived CDR1 and CDR2 are SGHDN and FVKESK. The CDR3 DNA sequence: TGTGCCAGGAGCCGTCGGACCGGGGGAAACCAAGAGACCCAGTACTTC. Protein sequence: CARSRRTGGNQETQYF.

A word on this clonotype: The junction does not match germline at one end; this may be a read error. The CDR3 loop is CASSQTPRGGRETQYF. The DNA of the CDR3 is TGTGCCAGCAGCCAAACTCCTCGTGGGGGGAGAGAGACACAGTACTTC. V is TRBV11-2 and J is TRBJ2-5; the D gene is possibly TRBD2 (6 bases). This CDR3 contains 16 residues. CDR1 is SGHAT, CDR2 FQNNGV, per germline.

V is TRBV29-1 and J is TRBJ1-1; D remains ambiguous. Trimming removed 3 bases from V and 13 bases from J, with 18 bases in between. CDR3 size: 12 residues. Germline CDR1 reads SQVTM; CDR2 reads ANQGSEA. Here the CDR3 DNA reads TGCAGCGTTGATCGAGGGCAGTCTGAACTTTTCTTT. It specifies CSVDRGQSELFF.

As for this clonotype: Its ends do not fully match the called genes, so a read error is possible. This chain joins TRBV11-2 and TRBJ2-5, with 8 nucleotides matching TRBD1. The CDR3 runs to 16 residues. In germline, CDR1 is SGHAT, CDR2 FQNNGV. The chain's CDR3 is CASSVTPGGSGETRYF. DNA of the CDR3: TGTGCCAGCAGCGTAACACCAGGGGGCTCGGGGGAGACCCGGTACTTC.

About this clonotype itself: Possible read error: a much larger clone is one base away. This is likely a read error, given that the CDR3 carries no conserved phenylalanine or tryptophan at its end. The rearrangement uses TRBV9 and TRBJ2-5; maybe TRBD2 (6 bases). Germline-derived CDR1 and CDR2 are SGDLS and YYNGEE. Trimming removed 0 bases at V and 5 bases at J, with 8 bases between. This CDR3 spans 13 amino acids. DNA for the CDR3: TGTGCCAGCAGCGTAGGACTAGTGGAGACCCAGTACATC. Translating gives CASSVGLVETQYI.

This clonotype has a handful of counts. A much larger clone sits a single nucleotide away, making a read error possible. This chain connects TRBV7-9 to TRBJ2-3, with D hard to call. The J call is doubtful: the DNA matches TRBJ1-5 better. There are 16 residues in the CDR3. Germline assignment: CDR1 SEHNR and CDR2 FQNEAQ (reference sequence). As DNA, the CDR3 is TGTGCCAGCAGCTCCAACACCGGCGGGCTTGCAGATACGCAGCATTTT. It codes for CASSSNTGGLADTQHF.

A note on this clonotype: Germline and junction disagree at one end, which may indicate a read error. This sequence joins TRBV11-2 and TRBJ1-5; D is unresolved. This CDR3 is 13 amino acids long. Looked up from germline, CDR1 is SGHAT and CDR2 is FQNNGV. CDR3 in amino acids: CTSSLDSRQPQHF. DNA of the CDR3: TGTACCAGCAGTTTAGATAGCCGACAGCCCCAGCATTTT.

Note on this clonotype: A clone one base away is much larger, so this may be a read error. The V and J genes are TRBV20-1 and TRBJ2-3, with D hard to call. There are 15 residues in the CDR3. Germline loops: CDR1 DFQATT, CDR2 SNEGSKA (reference sequence). As DNA, the CDR3 is TGCAGTGTCCACCCCACCCGAGGACGGGCAGATACGCAGTACTTT. Translation gives CSVHPTRGRADTQYF.

This clonotype was counted once. The junction does not match germline at one end; this may be a read error. The chain uses TRBV6-2 or TRBV6-3 and TRBJ1-1; 10 bases map to TRBD1. This CDR3 spans 15 amino acids. Germline loops: CDR1 MNHEY, CDR2 SVGEGT. CDR3 amino acids: CTSRTFDRGHNEAFF. The CDR3 region has the DNA TGTACCAGCAGGACTTTTGACAGGGGGCACAATGAAGCTTTCTTT.

V usage is TRBV6-5 and J usage is TRBJ2-1; 8 bases are a match to TRBD2. V lost 10 bases, J lost 14 bases, and 10 bases stayed unmatched. Germline V gene lookup returns CDR1 MNHEY and CDR2 SVGAGI. The CDR3 has 11 amino acids. CDR3: CAIGRGTREFF. CDR3 DNA sequence: TGTGCCATTGGGAGAGGGACTAGGGAGTTCTTC.

This clonotype is termed medium-sized (0.01 to 0.1%). The J gene is TRBJ2-2, the V gene TRBV6-6; the D is unclear. V dropped 5 bases and J dropped 5 bases, with 6 bases sitting between them. The CDR3 sequence is 12 residues long. The V gene's germline CDR1 is MNHNY and CDR2 SVGAGI (reference sequence). CDR3 bases: TGTGCCAGCAGTAGGGCTACCGGGGAGCTGTTTTTT. Translated: CASSRATGELFF.

The chain carries TRBV9 and TRBJ2-6, with a weak D call TRBD1 (5 bases). The germline gives CDR1 SGDLS, CDR2 YYNGEE. V shed 3 bases and J shed 4 bases, with 11 bases lying between them. The CDR3 runs 15 residues. The CDR3 region is CASSAGSLGANVLTF. The CDR3 DNA reads as TGTGCCAGCAGCGCAGGGTCCCTGGGGGCCAACGTCCTGACTTTC. The whole variable domain, filled in from reference TRBV9 and TRBJ2-6, reads DSGVTQTPKHLITATGQRVTLRCSPRSGDLSVYWYQQSLDQGLQFLIQYYNGEERAKGNILERFSAQQFPDLHSELNLSSLELGDSALYFCASSAGSLGANVLTFGAGSRLTVL.

With respect to this clonotype: This CDR3 fails to terminate in the conserved phenylalanine or tryptophan, so it likely reflects a read error. The chain has TRBV4-3 and TRBJ2-1; 10 bases fit TRBD2. The CDR3 has 16 amino acids. The V gene's germline CDR1 is LGHNA and CDR2 YSLEER. CDR3 bases: TGTGCCAGCAGTCCTGCGGGACTAGCGCTGAACAATGAGCAGTTCCTC. Translated: CASSPAGLALNNEQFL.